This T cell receptor beta chain stems from a study of molecular identifiers for immune sequencing clone quantification. Study-wide context: Replicates involved a five-way split of RNA from around 18,000 or 91,000 naive CD8 cells, with sequencing of four.

It was from about 19,000 to 1,100,000 sorted cells, with 10%, 30% or 50% RNA, that naive CD8 libraries came. Naive CD8 T cells were sorted as CD8+CD4-CCR7+CD45RA+. The use of previously described methods and listed TCR primers produced the bulk TCR libraries. MiXCR, applied by TCRdb to the PCR reads, yields one record per CDR3 protein. The sample lists about 640,000 distinct CDR3 sequences, 15% to 20% occurring once. This clonotype appeared many times. Per germline, CDR1 SQVTM and CDR2 ANQGSEA. This CDR3 region has 13 residues. Trimming removed 4 bases from V and 2 bases from J, with 12 bases in between.

The sample taken for sequencing was naive CD8+ T cells from blood, with Jurkat cell RNA spiked in. Subset noted: FACS-sorted CD8+CD4-CCR7+CD45RA+ naive T cells. The rearrangement joins TRBV29-1 to TRBJ2-7, with D perhaps matching TRBD1 or TRBD2 (5 bases each). The source is a human donor in good health. Some libraries in this study had Jurkat cell RNA spiked in. CDR3 bases: TGCAGCGTTGGGGGCAGCGGAACCTACGAGCAGTACTTC. It codes for CSVGGSGTYEQYF.